These 24 T cell receptor beta chains came from one sample sequenced in a study of STAT3 mutations in large granular lymphocyte leukemia. Their specific antigens are unknown. The study, taken as a whole, reports: Every T-cell large granular lymphocyte leukemia patient had at least one immunodominant TCR beta clonotype.

Repertoires were generated with immunoSEQ multiplex PCR, while TCRdb's copy carries only in-frame clones and drops some. Here the sample spans about 15,000 clones, over 90% being singletons. The sequenced sample was peripheral blood mononuclear cells. The receptor source for this set is a woman aged 45-65 years with T-cell large granular lymphocyte leukemia. Some clones in this sample may be carry-over from other donors' samples.

This clone was recorded only once. The chain employs TRBV19 and TRBJ1-2; the match to TRBD1 covers 7 bases. Germline V lookup: CDR1 LNHDA, CDR2 SQIVND (reference sequence). CDR3 length: 13 amino acids. Losses at the gene ends were 7 bases for V and 3 bases for J; bases not matched to a gene: 5. The CDR3 sequence: CASTDGTDYGYTF. CDR3 DNA: TGTGCCAGTACGGACGGGACAGACTATGGCTACACCTTC.

This clone was seen a few times. The chain links TRBV4-3 to TRBJ2-5, with D hard to call. The germline gives CDR1 LGHNA, CDR2 YSLEER. The CDR3 runs to 14 residues. Trimming left V 6 bases short and J 7 bases short, with 18 bases between. CDR3 region: CASSPDKRSGTQYF. The CDR3 coding sequence is TGCGCCAGCAGTCCAGACAAGAGAAGTGGGACCCAGTACTTC.

The V gene is TRBV9, the J gene TRBJ2-3; 13 bases match TRBD2. J gave up 1 base and V 3 bases, and 11 bases lay outside the gene matches. Germline V gene lookup returns CDR1 SGDLS and CDR2 YYNGEE. The CDR3 has 19 amino acids. The CDR3 sequence is CASSDHRTSGRLRTDTQYF. DNA of the CDR3: TGTGCCAGCAGCGACCATAGGACTAGCGGGAGACTTCGCACAGATACGCAGTATTTT.

The chain employs TRBV4-1 and TRBJ2-3; no firm D call. V lost 0 bases, J lost 0 bases, and 10 bases lay in between. This CDR3 spans 16 amino acids. Germline CDR1 MGHRA, CDR2 YSYEKL. CDR3 DNA: TGCGCCAGCAGCCAAGATAGAGGTTTGAGCACAGATACGCAGTATTTT. This sequence encodes CASSQDRGLSTDTQYF.

The rearrangement links TRBV27 to TRBJ2-7; TRBD2 is a possible D gene (5 bases). V shed 0 bases and J shed 2 bases, with 8 bases lying between them. Germline values: CDR1 MNHEY, CDR2 SMNVEV (reference sequence). The CDR3 has 14 amino acids. Here the CDR3 DNA reads TGTGCCAGCAGTTTATCTAGCGCGGCCTACGAGCAGTACTTC. The encoded protein is CASSLSSAAYEQYF.

The chain uses TRBV2 and TRBJ2-2, with a weak D call TRBD1 (8 bases). The CDR3 totals 15 residues. CDR1 is SNHLY, CDR2 FYNNEI, per germline. The ends were cut back, 4 bases at V and 5 bases at J, with 14 bases in the middle. Written as DNA, the CDR3 is TGTGCCAGCAGTGTCGACAGGGGAGGGACCGGGGAGCTGTTTTTT. Protein sequence: CASSVDRGGTGELFF.

The chain joins TRBV7-8 to TRBJ1-1, with 7 nucleotides matching TRBD1. Looked up from germline, CDR1 is SGHVS and CDR2 is FQNEAQ. The CDR3 is 16 residues long. V shed 5 bases and J 6 bases; nucleotides not matched to a gene: 15. The CDR3 is CASSPWGVGGAAEAFF. The CDR3 DNA sequence: TGTGCCAGCAGCCCCTGGGGTGTAGGGGGCGCGGCTGAAGCTTTCTTT.

The chain links TRBV28 to TRBJ1-5, with 10 bases fitting TRBD1. The CDR3 contains 13 residues. The V and J ends lost 7 bases and 7 bases, in that order; junction bases with no gene match: 4. CDR1 MDHEN and CDR2 SYDVKM come from the germline V gene. The CDR3 bases are TGTGCCAGCAAGGGGACAGGGGTCCAGCCCCAGCATTTT. Translating gives CASKGTGVQPQHF.

This chain connects TRBV5-1 to TRBJ1-3; no clear D. Looked up from germline, CDR1 is SGHRS and CDR2 is YFSETQ. Trimming left V 4 bases short and J 0 bases short, with 11 bases between. This CDR3 region has 15 residues. Written as DNA, the CDR3 is TGCGCCAGCAGCCCCCTCTCGGACTCTGGAAACACCATATATTTT. It yields the protein CASSPLSDSGNTIYF.

The rearrangement joins TRBV19 to TRBJ1-1; the D gene is possibly TRBD1 (5 bases). The CDR3 consists of 14 residues. V was trimmed by 2 bases and J by 2 bases, leaving 9 bases between them. Germline CDR1 and CDR2: LNHDA and SQIVND (reference sequence). The CDR3 is CASSIRQINTEAFF. The CDR3 DNA sequence: TGTGCCAGTAGTATACGACAGATCAACACTGAAGCTTTCTTT.

The chain has TRBV29-1 and TRBJ2-1; either TRBD1 or TRBD2 may supply D (5 bases each). CDR3 size: 16 residues. The ends were cut back, 0 bases at V and 4 bases at J, with 16 bases in the middle. Germline CDR1 and CDR2: SQVTM and ANQGSEA. The chain's CDR3 is CSVEDLPEGPYNEQFF. The CDR3 bases are TGCAGCGTTGAAGATCTACCCGAGGGACCATACAATGAGCAGTTCTTC.

This rearrangement joins TRBV5-1 to TRBJ2-7, with 8 nucleotides matching TRBD1. The CDR3 contains 14 residues. J was trimmed by 2 bases and V by 2 bases; bases with no gene match: 3. Germline CDR1 and CDR2: SGHRS and YFSETQ. Written as DNA, the CDR3 is TGCGCCAGCAGCTTACAGGGGGAACCCTACGAGCAGTACTTC. Its translation: CASSLQGEPYEQYF.

This clone was picked up one time. This chain joins TRBV10-3 and TRBJ2-3; no clear D. The CDR3 spans 15 residues. Trimming took 3 bases from V and 2 from J, leaving 12 bases between them. The germline V gene encodes CDR1 ENHRY and CDR2 SYGVKD. The DNA for the CDR3 is TGTGCCATCAGTGATCCAGGTCTACTCACAGATACGCAGTATTTT. Its translation is CAISDPGLLTDTQYF.

V and J are TRBV7-2 and TRBJ1-1, with D perhaps matching TRBD1 (5 bases). The germline gives CDR1 SGHTA, CDR2 FQGNSA. This CDR3 is built from 13 residues. Trimming took 1 base from V and 5 from J, leaving 8 bases between them. CDR3 loop: CASSLVEGTEAFF. In DNA form, the CDR3 reads TGTGCCAGCAGCTTAGTGGAGGGGACTGAAGCTTTCTTT.

The chain is built from TRBV6-1 and TRBJ2-5, with 7 bases that match TRBD1. Trimming at V came to 6 bases and at J to 1 base, leaving 8 bases not matched to a gene. The germline V gene has CDR1 MNHNS and CDR2 SASEGT. The CDR3 is made up of 15 amino acids. CDR3 residues: CASRSGTAFQETQYF. For the CDR3, the DNA is TGTGCCAGCAGGTCCGGGACAGCCTTCCAAGAGACCCAGTACTTC.

This rearrangement joins TRBV5-4 to TRBJ2-7; TRBD1 agrees at 9 bases. The CDR3 consists of 14 residues. The germline V gene encodes CDR1 SGHNT and CDR2 YYREEE (reference sequence). V gave up 4 bases and J gave up 4 bases; unmatched junction bases: 6. The CDR3 DNA reads as TGTGCCAGCAGCGCCGGGACAGGGTTTTACGAGCAGTACTTC. It is translated as CASSAGTGFYEQYF.

The chain carries TRBV5-4 and TRBJ2-3; 13 bases are a match to TRBD2. This CDR3 comprises 16 residues. The germline V gene has CDR1 SGHNT and CDR2 YYREEE (reference sequence). V lost 4 bases, J lost 2 bases, and 4 bases stayed unmatched. CDR3 region: CASSPGLAGDTDTQYF. In DNA, the CDR3 is TGTGCCAGCAGCCCCGGACTAGCGGGAGACACAGATACGCAGTATTTT.

This chain uses TRBV29-1 with TRBJ2-2; TRBD2 aligns across 7 bases. The CDR3 is 12 amino acids. V was pared by 2 bases and J by 8 bases, with 2 bases of the junction left unmatched. The germline gives CDR1 SQVTM, CDR2 ANQGSEA. CDR3 DNA: TGCAGCGTTGAACCGGGAGGTGGGGAGCTGTTTTTT. Its translation: CSVEPGGGELFF.

V usage is TRBV29-1 and J usage is TRBJ2-3; a possible D gene is TRBD2 (6 bases). CDR1 and CDR2 (germline): SQVTM, ANQGSEA. Trimming took off 3 bases at V and 0 bases at J, with 13 bases between the two ends. The CDR3 has 15 amino acids. CDR3 loop: CSVDGQRASTDTQYF. The CDR3 bases are TGCAGCGTTGACGGCCAGCGGGCTAGCACAGATACGCAGTATTTT.

This sequence joins TRBV9 and TRBJ2-1; maybe TRBD1 (6 bases). CDR1 is SGDLS, CDR2 YYNGEE, per germline. The CDR3 loop spans 14 amino acids. V was cut by 0 bases and J by 5 bases, with 9 bases left in between. In DNA form, the CDR3 reads TGTGCCAGCAGCGTAGAAGCAGGGGACAATGAGCAGTTCTTC. Its protein is CASSVEAGDNEQFF.

In this sample, this clone turned up once. The V gene is TRBV27, the J gene TRBJ2-7, with D perhaps TRBD2 (5 bases). The CDR3 totals 15 residues. Germline lookup yields CDR1 MNHEY and CDR2 SMNVEV (reference sequence). V was shortened by 6 bases and J by 7 bases, with 22 bases between the two germline ends. CDR3 residues: CASSRVGGTNGEQYF. CDR3 DNA sequence: TGTGCCAGCAGCCGCGTTGGAGGAACTAACGGGGAGCAGTACTTC.

This chain links TRBV9 with TRBJ1-2; TRBD1 matches at 8 bases. The germline V gene has CDR1 SGDLS and CDR2 YYNGEE. This CDR3 is built from 17 residues. The trim removed 4 bases at V and 1 base at J, leaving 12 bases unmatched. The CDR3 region is CASSSLGQGRFNYGYTF. The CDR3 DNA follows: TGTGCCAGCAGCTCGCTAGGACAGGGACGGTTTAACTATGGCTACACCTTC.

The CDR3 sequence is CASRETGVWTEAFF. The CDR3 bases are TGTGCTAGTCGAGAAACCGGGGTCTGGACTGAAGCTTTCTTT. The chain couples TRBV12-5 to TRBJ1-1; D is undetermined. The germline gives CDR1 LGHNT, CDR2 FRNRAP. CDR3 size: 14 residues. Between the trimmed V and J ends, which lost 8 bases and 5 bases, there was a span of 18 bases.

The chain has TRBV6-5 and TRBJ1-2; unclear D gene. The CDR3 loop spans 14 amino acids. Germline V CDR1 and CDR2: MNHEY, SVGAGI. Deletions cut 6 bases from V and 2 bases from J, with 13 bases between. The CDR3 sequence is CASRGSKSNYGYTF. Written as DNA, the CDR3 is TGTGCCAGCAGGGGGAGTAAGTCGAACTATGGCTACACCTTC.